The 8 T cell receptor beta chains below were found in one sample sequenced in a study of blood T cells in healthy people across ages. Then a second PCR, running about 7 to 11 cycles, was carried out with a sample-barcoded 5' primer and a J-beta primer mix. TCRdb reprocessed the 5' RACE reads via MiXCR and lists one record per CDR3 protein. This repertoire shows some 1.5 million distinct CDR3 sequences, roughly 30% found once; its top ten account for 7.7%. The specimen was blood. The receptors shown here come from a woman in her twenties or thirties in good health.

The count of this clonotype is one. A much larger clone lies one base from this, so it may be a read error. The chain recombines TRBV7-9 with TRBJ2-1; the match to TRBD2 covers 13 bases. The DNA end lines up better with TRBJ2-7; the J call may be wrong. Germline loops: CDR1 SEHNR, CDR2 FQNEAQ (reference sequence). The length of the CDR3 is 16 residues. CDR3 sequence: CASRLARLAGGHEQYF. Written as DNA, the CDR3 is TGTGCCAGCAGATTAGCCCGACTAGCGGGAGGTCACGAGCAGTACTTC.

This clonotype has more than one count but fewer than ten. The chain carries TRBV7-2 and TRBJ1-3, with D tentatively TRBD1 (5 bases). V dropped 6 bases and J dropped 0 bases, with 15 bases sitting between them. Germline V lookup: CDR1 SGHTA, CDR2 FQGNSA. This CDR3 is built from 16 residues. The chain's CDR3 is CASRVFQQVSGNTIYF. The CDR3 bases are TGTGCCAGCAGGGTCTTCCAACAGGTCTCTGGAAACACCATATATTTT.

This clonotype came up many times. The chain has TRBV29-1 and TRBJ2-7, with TRBD1 as a possible D gene (6 bases). Per the germline V gene, CDR1 is SQVTM and CDR2 is ANQGSEA. The CDR3 spans 15 residues. The V end was cut by 0 bases, the J end by 2 bases, with 14 bases between. CDR3 nucleotides: TGCAGCGTTGAAGACGGAAAACAGGGAGCCTACGAGCAGTACTTC. It is translated as CSVEDGKQGAYEQYF.

V usage is TRBV24-1 and J usage is TRBJ2-7; D gene unclear. Germline-derived CDR1 and CDR2 are KGHDR and SFDVKD. The CDR3 length is 12 residues. Trimming stripped 3 bases from V and 3 bases from J, with 5 bases between. In nucleotides, the CDR3 is TGTGCCACCAGTGATACGGGCTACGAGCAGTACTTC. Protein: CATSDTGYEQYF.

The CDR3 DNA follows: TGTGCCAGCAGCCGCACCGGACTGGCGCCCAATGAGCAGTTCTTC. This gives the protein CASSRTGLAPNEQFF. V usage is TRBV7-6 and J usage is TRBJ2-1; weak D call: TRBD2 (5 bases). This CDR3 is built from 15 residues. Deletions cut 5 bases from V and 6 bases from J, with 17 bases between. The germline V gene has CDR1 SGHVS and CDR2 FNYEAQ.

At least ten counts were recorded for this clonotype. The V and J genes are TRBV12-3 or TRBV12-4 and TRBJ2-7, with 9 nucleotides matching TRBD2. This CDR3 has 15 amino acids. V lost 1 base and J lost 6; bases outside the gene matches: 7. Written as DNA, the CDR3 is TGTGCCAGCAGTTTAGATAGCGGGAGCGGGGGCGAGCAGTACTTC. It specifies CASSLDSGSGGEQYF.

This clonotype has just one count. The chain carries TRBV25-1 and TRBJ1-3, with D possibly TRBD1 on 5 matching bases. Trimming shortened V by 6 bases and J by 2 bases, and 17 bases separated the two germline ends. The CDR3 covers 16 residues. Germline V gene data show CDR1 as MGHDK and CDR2 as SYGVNS. The CDR3 region is CASRDRGPNPGNTIYF. CDR3 bases: TGTGCCAGCAGGGATAGGGGACCAAACCCTGGAAACACCATATATTTT.

This clonotype has only a few counts. This chain uses TRBV6-1 with TRBJ1-2; perhaps TRBD1 as D (6 bases). V lost 1 base and J 4 bases, leaving 13 bases between the germline ends. This CDR3 contains 15 residues. CDR1 MNHNS and CDR2 SASEGT come from the germline V gene. The CDR3 DNA is TGTGCCAGCAGTGAAGATAGGGGGTTAGGCTATGGCTACACCTTC. Translation gives CASSEDRGLGYGYTF.